These 22 T cell receptor beta chains were sequenced from one sample in a study of OX40 agonist ivuxolimab in advanced cancers. Data came from immunoSEQ multiplex PCR; TCRdb stores just in-frame clones and leaves some out. The data contain 65,000 to 80,000 clones, about 90% of them singletons. Here the sequenced sample was CD4+ or CD8+ T cells sorted from blood, taken in a trial of the OX40 agonist ivuxolimab. The receptors shown here come from an adult with an advanced solid tumor such as melanoma, head and neck, liver or kidney cancer.

The chain carries TRBV5-4 and TRBJ2-1, with 10 bases lining up with TRBD2. Germline trimming cut 4 bases from V and 7 bases from J; bases unmatched to any gene: 11. This CDR3 comprises 16 residues. Per the germline V gene, CDR1 is SGHNT and CDR2 is YYREEE (reference sequence). CDR3 sequence reads: CASSRDPAGGGNEQFF. In nucleotides, the CDR3 is TGTGCCAGCAGCCGGGATCCAGCGGGAGGGGGTAATGAGCAGTTCTTC.

The rearrangement uses TRBV12-5 and TRBJ2-5; 8 bases match TRBD1. From germline, CDR1 is LGHNT and CDR2 FRNRAP. The length of the CDR3 is 15 residues. V trimming: 4 bases; J trimming: 5 bases; junction bases outside the gene matches: 9. Here the CDR3 DNA reads TGTGCTAGTGGTTCCCCGGGGACAGGTGAGGAGACCCAGTACTTC. Encoded protein: CASGSPGTGEETQYF.

Concerning this clone: The same CDR3 is also encoded by other DNA sequences in this sample. The chain recombines TRBV18 with TRBJ2-7; 7 bases are a match to TRBD1. This CDR3 is built from 14 residues. From germline, CDR1 is KGHSH and CDR2 LQKENI. The V segment lost 3 bases and the J segment 4 bases; nucleotides outside the gene matches: 6. In nucleotides, the CDR3 is TGTGCCAGCTCACCTCCGGGACAGAATTACGAGCAGTACTTC. Its translation is CASSPPGQNYEQYF.

The J gene is TRBJ2-7, the V gene TRBV5-5; 7 nucleotides match TRBD1. The CDR3 length is 15 residues. The germline gives CDR1 SGHKS, CDR2 YYEKEE (reference sequence). Trimming took 2 bases from V and 3 from J; bases not matched to a gene: 8. The CDR3 DNA follows: TGTGCCAGCAGCTTACAGGGGTCCCTATACTACGAGCAGTACTTC. It specifies CASSLQGSLYYEQYF.

V gene TRBV2 combines with J gene TRBJ2-5; D perhaps matches TRBD1 (6 bases). V was pared by 3 bases and J by 2 bases, with 13 bases between. Germline loops: CDR1 SNHLY, CDR2 FYNNEI. This CDR3 has 15 amino acids. CDR3 bases: TGTGCCAGCAGTGAGGATCGGACAGAGCAAGAGACCCAGTACTTC. This codes for CASSEDRTEQETQYF.

The gene calls are TRBV18 and TRBJ1-1, with D perhaps TRBD1 (5 bases). The CDR3 runs 13 residues. In germline, CDR1 is KGHSH, CDR2 LQKENI. V lost 4 bases to trimming and J lost 6 bases, with 12 bases between them. CDR3 sequence (DNA): TGTGCCAGCTCACTTGGGACTATCGCTGAAGCTTTCTTT. As protein: CASSLGTIAEAFF.

This clone appeared once. The V call is TRBV27, the J call TRBJ2-7; either TRBD1 or TRBD2 may fit D (5 bases each). Trimming cost V 2 bases and J 2 bases, with 10 bases left between them. The V gene's germline CDR1 is MNHEY and CDR2 SMNVEV (reference sequence). The CDR3 is made up of 14 amino acids. CDR3 nucleotide sequence: TGTGCCAGCAGTTTAGCTTGGGGACCCTACGAGCAGTACTTC. Translated: CASSLAWGPYEQYF.

The rearrangement joins TRBV5-6 to TRBJ2-5, with D tentatively TRBD1 (5 bases). This CDR3 is 15 amino acids long. Germline V gene lookup returns CDR1 SGHDT and CDR2 YYEEEE. The V gene lost 0 bases and the J gene lost 3 bases, with 12 bases spanning the gap. The CDR3 loop is CASSLVGPGKETQYF. The CDR3 nucleotides read TGTGCCAGCAGCTTGGTCGGGCCAGGGAAAGAGACCCAGTACTTC.

The chain recombines TRBV9 with TRBJ2-7; D gene ambiguous. Trimming took off 4 bases at V and 2 bases at J, with 10 bases between the two ends. The CDR3 is made up of 13 amino acids. Germline lookup yields CDR1 SGDLS and CDR2 YYNGEE. The CDR3 is CASSPVGTYEQYF. The CDR3 DNA follows: TGTGCCAGCAGCCCTGTGGGGACCTACGAGCAGTACTTC.

This chain joins TRBV19 and TRBJ2-5; possible D gene TRBD2, 6 bases. V was shortened by 8 bases and J by 4 bases, with 17 bases between the two germline ends. The CDR3 extends over 14 amino acids. Germline lookup yields CDR1 LNHDA and CDR2 SQIVND (reference sequence). The DNA for the CDR3 is TGTGCCAGTGGGTATGGTCGGGGGACAGAGACCCAGTACTTC. Translating gives CASGYGRGTETQYF.

The CDR3 DNA follows: TGTGCTAGTAACCCTGGGCGGGAGGGCCGTGGCACAGATACGCAGTATTTT. Translating it yields CASNPGREGRGTDTQYF. V and J are TRBV12-5 and TRBJ2-3, with 9 bases matching TRBD2. The CDR3 has 17 amino acids. V shed 8 bases and J 1 base; nucleotides not matched to a gene: 13. Germline V gene data show CDR1 as LGHNT and CDR2 as FRNRAP.

This clone was detected a few times. This chain links TRBV19 with TRBJ2-7, with D perhaps matching TRBD1 or TRBD2 (5 bases each). V gave up 3 bases and J gave up 6 bases, with 15 bases separating them. The CDR3 spans 14 residues. Germline V gene data show CDR1 as LNHDA and CDR2 as SQIVND (reference sequence). The CDR3 protein is CASSILRGKSEQYF. In DNA, the CDR3 is TGTGCCAGTAGTATTTTGAGGGGAAAGAGCGAGCAGTACTTC.

The V call is TRBV18, the J call TRBJ1-1; TRBD1 aligns across 9 bases. Germline-derived CDR1 and CDR2 are KGHSH and LQKENI. V gave up 6 bases and J gave up 2 bases; unmatched junction bases: 7. This CDR3 spans 15 amino acids. CDR3 DNA: TGTGCCAGCTCTCTCGACAGGGGGTCAAACACTGAAGCTTTCTTT. It specifies CASSLDRGSNTEAFF.

The chain employs TRBV7-3 and TRBJ2-7; D might be TRBD1 (6 bases). CDR3 length: 15 amino acids. The germline V and J ends were trimmed by 5 bases and 5 bases, with 19 bases remaining between them. Germline lookup yields CDR1 SGHTA and CDR2 FQGTGA. CDR3: CASSPLGAGANEQYF. The CDR3 region has the DNA TGTGCCAGCAGCCCACTGGGGGCAGGGGCCAACGAGCAGTACTTC.

The rearrangement joins TRBV11-2 to TRBJ2-7; unclear D gene. Between the trimmed V and J ends, which lost 5 bases and 3 bases, there was a span of 2 bases. This CDR3 is built from 10 residues. Germline loops: CDR1 SGHAT, CDR2 FQNNGV. CDR3 sequence: CASSHYEQYF. The CDR3 DNA follows: TGTGCCAGCAGCCACTACGAGCAGTACTTC. The full variable domain, in which reference TRBV11-2 and TRBJ2-7 provide the parts outside the CDR3, is EAGVAQSPRYKIIEKRQSVAFWCNPISGHATLYWYQQILGQGPKLLIQFQNNGVVDDSQLPKDRFSAERLKGVDSTLKIQPAKLEDSAVYLCASSHYEQYFGPGTRLTVT.

The chain links TRBV5-1 to TRBJ2-3; weak D call: TRBD1 (6 bases). V lost 4 bases, J lost 4 bases, and 16 bases lay in between. The CDR3 sequence is 15 residues long. Germline V lookup: CDR1 SGHRS, CDR2 YFSETQ. The CDR3 sequence: CASSHGNPGADTQYF. The CDR3 region has the DNA TGCGCCAGCAGCCACGGGAACCCAGGGGCAGATACGCAGTATTTT.

V gene TRBV4-2 combines with J gene TRBJ2-5, with 9 bases identical to TRBD2. CDR1 is LGHNA and CDR2 is YNFKEQ in the germline V gene. The CDR3 is 16 residues long. Trimming removed 4 bases from V and 2 bases from J; junction bases left unmatched: 8. The DNA of the CDR3 is TGTGCCAGCAGCCCCAATAGCGGGAGACGACAAGAGACCCAGTACTTC. Protein sequence: CASSPNSGRRQETQYF.

V gene TRBV4-1 combines with J gene TRBJ2-1; 11 positions match TRBD2. V was clipped by 1 base and J by 5 bases; unmatched bases: 16. The CDR3 has 20 residues. The V gene's germline CDR1 is MGHRA and CDR2 YSYEKL. The CDR3 loop is CASSQGGASSGRLGDNEQFF. For the CDR3, the DNA is TGCGCCAGCAGCCAAGGGGGGGCGTCTAGCGGGAGGTTAGGGGACAATGAGCAGTTCTTC.

V is TRBV28 and J is TRBJ2-1, with a weak D call TRBD2 (6 bases). The germline V gene has CDR1 MDHEN and CDR2 SYDVKM. V lost 6 bases, J lost 0 bases, and 9 bases lay in between. CDR3 length: 14 residues. The CDR3 sequence: CASREGSSYNEQFF. The CDR3 region has the DNA TGTGCCAGCAGGGAGGGGAGCTCCTACAATGAGCAGTTCTTC.

The DNA of the CDR3 is TGTGCCAGCAGTAGTAGCGGGAAACGGTTCTTC. Its protein product is CASSSSGKRFF. This rearrangement joins TRBV2 to TRBJ2-1, with TRBD2 matching 8 bases. The CDR3 spans 11 residues. Germline CDR1 reads SNHLY; CDR2 reads FYNNEI. Unmatched junction bases numbered 6, after V lost 5 bases and J lost 15 bases.

The chain recombines TRBV6-4 with TRBJ1-1; maybe TRBD1 (6 bases). CDR1 MRHNA and CDR2 SNTAGT come from the germline V gene. The CDR3 covers 13 residues. The V end was cut by 6 bases, the J end by 1 base, with 9 bases between. CDR3 nucleotides: TGTGCCAGCAGGCACAGGGAGAACACTGAAGCTTTCTTT. Its translation: CASRHRENTEAFF.

As for this clone: The identical CDR3 is also encoded by other nucleotide sequences in the sample. CDR3 coding DNA: TGTGCCAGCAGTTTATTGAGCTACGAGCAGTACTTC. It is translated as CASSLLSYEQYF. V gene TRBV28 combines with J gene TRBJ2-7; D is ambiguous. The CDR3 contains 12 residues. Trimming took 1 base from V and 3 from J, leaving 4 bases between them. Germline-derived CDR1 and CDR2 are MDHEN and SYDVKM.